The entry below gives a single T cell receptor (beta chain) sequence along with its context. The antigen is undetermined. cDNA serving as the sequencing template came from extracted, reverse transcribed RNA. The protocol was immunoSEQ multiplex PCR, while the TCRdb copy is restricted to in-frame clones and leaves out a portion. The sample yields under 95,000 clones, 70% to 80% seen once. These data belong to a study of CD8+ T cells in alopecia areata. Across the study: For the treated group, dosing was oral tofacitinib at 5 to 10 mg twice daily. Study-level results: Scalp clonality and expanded CD8+ clones among the top 100 were significantly decreased by tofacitinib. During tofacitinib treatment, many expanded lesional clones remained in scalp and blood. In patients, TCRs were shared less clearly than in mice, and HLA may possibly be involved.

The germline V and J ends were trimmed by 0 bases and 7 bases, with 10 bases remaining between them. Germline V gives CDR1 LGHNA, CDR2 YSLEER. CDR3 length equals 15 residues. Treatment here: oral pan-JAK inhibitor, 5-10 mg twice daily. The source was CD8+ T cells sorted from blood, collected around week 42, from a patient treated with tofacitinib. This chain connects TRBV4-3 to TRBJ1-6; D not certain. This clonotype was sampled from a human donor with alopecia areata. The DNA of the CDR3 is TGCGCCAGCAGCCAAGAGATTAACAGAAATTCACCCCTCCACTTT. Translating gives CASSQEINRNSPLHF.